This T cell receptor beta chain was sequenced in a study of blood T cell repertoires in COVID-19. Across the whole study: Researchers got acute and convalescent COVID-19 samples from the United States, Italy and Spain. Sources were T cells, B-cell-depleted T cells, or PBMCs; the material itself was cDNA or gDNA.

Under the authors' procedure: Counts of nucleated cells, estimated from reference gene primer amplification, were obtained. Some clones are missing from TCRdb's copy, which holds only in-frame ones; the method was immunoSEQ multiplex PCR. V, J and clone size were drawn from that table, and D and trimming were deduced from the DNA. The repertoire has about 180,000 clones, 84% of them found once; the top ten carry more than 5.5%. Sequenced: peripheral blood. This sequence originates from a human donor in a cohort sampled during active COVID-19.

The CDR3 bases are TGTGCCAGCAGTGAAGCTCGGGAGCACCAAGAGACCCAGTACTTC. Encoded protein: CASSEAREHQETQYF. The chain employs TRBV2 and TRBJ2-5, with D tentatively TRBD2 (6 bases). The length of the CDR3 is 15 residues. Germline V CDR1 and CDR2: SNHLY, FYNNEI. Trimming cost V 0 bases and J 0 bases, with 8 bases left between them. The variable domain in full, completed from reference TRBV2 and TRBJ2-5, reads EPEVTQTPSHQVTQMGQEVILRCVPISNHLYFYWYRQILGQKVEFLVSFYNNEISEKSEIFDDQFSVERPDGSNFTLKIRSTKLEDSAMYFCASSEAREHQETQYFGPGTRLLVL.